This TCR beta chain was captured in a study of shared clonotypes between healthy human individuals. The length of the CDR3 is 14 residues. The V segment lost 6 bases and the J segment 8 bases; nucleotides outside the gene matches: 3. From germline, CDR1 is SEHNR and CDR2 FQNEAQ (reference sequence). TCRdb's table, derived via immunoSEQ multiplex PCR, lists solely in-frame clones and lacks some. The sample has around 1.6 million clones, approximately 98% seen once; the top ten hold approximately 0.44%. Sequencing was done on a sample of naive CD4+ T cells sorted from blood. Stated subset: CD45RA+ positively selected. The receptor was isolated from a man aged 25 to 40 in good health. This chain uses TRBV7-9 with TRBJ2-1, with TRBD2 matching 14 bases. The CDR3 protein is CASRRLAGGDEQFF. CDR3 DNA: TGTGCCAGCAGAAGACTAGCGGGAGGGGATGAGCAGTTCTTC.